The subject of this entry is one TCR beta chain. This sample was taken from a study of blood T cell repertoires in COVID-19. Study context: Acute and convalescent COVID-19 samples came from the United States, Italy and Spain. The cDNA or gDNA used as material had been derived from T cells, B-cell-depleted T cells, or PBMCs.

Generated by immunoSEQ multiplex PCR, the TCRdb table keeps only in-frame clones and is missing some. The data hold about 380,000 clones, with more than 75% observed a single time. Participant age was roughly 18 to 90 years, and participants resided in fewer than 25 US areas. The sequenced material came from PBMCs or T cells enriched from blood (not recorded which). This TCR came from a woman aged 18-29 years who had recovered from COVID-19.

CDR3 amino acids: CASSLAGRGSYEQYF. CDR3 nucleotide sequence: TGTGCCAGCAGCTTGGCGGGGAGGGGAAGCTACGAGCAGTACTTC. The J gene is TRBJ2-7, the V gene TRBV5-4; 7 bases line up with TRBD2. The CDR3 spans 15 residues. Germline loops: CDR1 SGHNT, CDR2 YYREEE (reference sequence). V trimming: 0 bases; J trimming: 3 bases; junction bases outside the gene matches: 6.